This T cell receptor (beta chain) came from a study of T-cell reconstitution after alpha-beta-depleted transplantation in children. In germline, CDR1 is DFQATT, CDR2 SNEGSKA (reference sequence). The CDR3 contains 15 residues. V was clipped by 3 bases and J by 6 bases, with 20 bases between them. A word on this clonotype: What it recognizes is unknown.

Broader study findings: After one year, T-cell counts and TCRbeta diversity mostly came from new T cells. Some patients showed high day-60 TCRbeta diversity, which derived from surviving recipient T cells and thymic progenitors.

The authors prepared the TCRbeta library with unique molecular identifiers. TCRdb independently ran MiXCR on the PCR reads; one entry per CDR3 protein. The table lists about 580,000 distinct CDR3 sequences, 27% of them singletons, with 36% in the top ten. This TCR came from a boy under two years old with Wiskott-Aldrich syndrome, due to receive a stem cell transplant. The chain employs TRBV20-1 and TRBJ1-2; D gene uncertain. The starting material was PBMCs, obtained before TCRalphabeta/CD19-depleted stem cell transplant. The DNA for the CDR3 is TGCAGTGCTAGTCAACCCCTGGGGTTAACCGATGGCTACACCTTC. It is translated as CSASQPLGLTDGYTF.